Each of the 6 T cell receptor beta chains below was sequenced from the same sample in a study of PD-1 blockade in classical Hodgkin lymphoma. The time point here: cycle 4 day 1 (C4D1), after 5 to 7 weeks of nivolumab. Patients all relapsed after autologous stem cell transplantation, and there was variation in brentuximab vedotin exposure. Sequencing was performed with immunoSEQ multiplex PCR; in TCRdb, only in-frame clones are kept and a portion is missing. The table includes more than 75,000 clones, approximately 94% detected once. Source: peripheral blood mononuclear cells (PBMCs), taken before the fourth cycle of nivolumab. All receptors come from a human donor with classical Hodgkin lymphoma.

The J gene is TRBJ2-2, the V gene TRBV10-3; D might be TRBD2 (6 bases). Trimming took 4 bases from V and 1 from J, leaving 13 bases between them. CDR3 length: 16 amino acids. Per germline, CDR1 ENHRY and CDR2 SYGVKD. CDR3 sequence: CAISVSSAENTGELFF. In DNA form, the CDR3 reads TGTGCCATCAGTGTATCTAGCGCCGAGAACACCGGGGAGCTGTTTTTT.

V is TRBV30 and J is TRBJ2-1; D remains unclear. This CDR3 region has 14 residues. The V and J ends lost 3 bases and 8 bases respectively, with 17 bases between them. CDR1 GTSNPN and CDR2 SVGIG come from the germline V gene (reference sequence). This chain's CDR3 is CAWSFQDDVDEQFF. CDR3 in DNA: TGTGCCTGGAGCTTTCAGGATGATGTCGATGAGCAGTTCTTC. Drawing the rest from reference TRBV30 and TRBJ2-1, the complete variable domain is SQTIHQWPATLVQPVGSPLSLECTVEGTSNPNLYWYRQAAGRGLQLLFYSVGIGQISSEVPQNLSASRPQDRQFILSSKKLLLSDSGFYLCAWSFQDDVDEQFFGPGTRLTVL.

This clone was seen a handful of times. The V gene is TRBV28, the J gene TRBJ1-1, with no clear D. The germline CDR1 and CDR2 sequences are MDHEN and SYDVKM. V shed 5 bases and J shed 7 bases, with 8 bases lying between them. The CDR3 length is 11 residues. The CDR3 is CASSHGREAFF. As DNA, the CDR3 is TGTGCCAGCAGTCATGGACGTGAAGCTTTCTTT.

V gene TRBV5-1 combines with J gene TRBJ1-1; no definite D call. V was shortened by 5 bases and J by 3 bases, with 11 bases between the two germline ends. The CDR3 extends over 13 amino acids. Germline CDR1 and CDR2: SGHRS and YFSETQ. CDR3 region: CASRPAGDTEAFF. The CDR3, as DNA: TGCGCCAGCAGGCCGGCCGGCGACACTGAAGCTTTCTTT.

This rearrangement joins TRBV6-6 to TRBJ2-7, with D unresolved. Germline lookup yields CDR1 MNHNY and CDR2 SVGAGI (reference sequence). The CDR3 runs to 16 residues. V lost 0 bases, J lost 3 bases, and 15 bases lay in between. CDR3 bases: TGTGCCAGCAGTTACTCGGAATACAGCCCTTACTACGAGCAGTACTTC. Its protein product is CASSYSEYSPYYEQYF.

The chain carries TRBV5-6 and TRBJ2-1; tentative D call: TRBD1 (6 bases). The CDR3 has 16 amino acids. Germline lookup yields CDR1 SGHDT and CDR2 YYEEEE. Trimming cost V 4 bases and J 5 bases, with 19 bases left between them. The CDR3 nucleotides read TGTGCCAGCAGCCCCAAGGGGGTATTCGGAGACAATGAGCAGTTCTTC. Translated, it gives CASSPKGVFGDNEQFF.